This T cell receptor beta chain was captured in a study of CD8 T cells in ankylosing spondylitis. Study-level findings and limits: Significant enrichment of disease-linked clones was reportedly seen in matched ankylosing spondylitis synovial fluid. In ankylosing spondylitis blood, a motif of roughly eight highly homologous TCR beta variants appeared characteristic.

This clonotype showed up just a few times. Antigen specificity is unknown. Each CDR3 protein is one row after TCRdb ran MiXCR on the 5' RACE reads. This table holds roughly 370,000 distinct CDR3 sequences, 20% to 25% found once. The germline V gene has CDR1 MGHRA and CDR2 YSYEKL. The ends lost 4 bases at V and 9 bases at J; junction bases unmatched: 7. The CDR3 runs to 15 residues. V usage is TRBV4-1 and J usage is TRBJ1-6; 9 nucleotides agree with TRBD1. The clonotype originates from a male donor with ankylosing spondylitis. Sequencing input: blood, either unsorted or a sorted T cell fraction (not recorded which). As DNA, the CDR3 is TGCGCCAGCAGCCCAGGACAGGGGACGTTTTCACCCCTCCACTTT. Translated, it gives CASSPGQGTFSPLHF.